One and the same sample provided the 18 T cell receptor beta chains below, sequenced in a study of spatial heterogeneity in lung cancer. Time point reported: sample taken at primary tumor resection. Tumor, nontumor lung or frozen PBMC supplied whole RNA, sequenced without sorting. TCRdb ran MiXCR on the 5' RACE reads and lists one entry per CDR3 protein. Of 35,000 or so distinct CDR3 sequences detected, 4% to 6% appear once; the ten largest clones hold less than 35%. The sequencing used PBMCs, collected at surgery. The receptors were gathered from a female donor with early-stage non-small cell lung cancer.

The CDR3, as DNA: TGTGCCAGCAGCCTCGGACAGGGGGACACAGATACGCAGTATTTT. This gives the protein CASSLGQGDTDTQYF. The chain uses TRBV14 and TRBJ2-3, with 10 bases matching TRBD1. With V trimmed by 4 bases and J by 2 bases, 3 bases remained unmatched. Germline CDR1 is SGHDN and CDR2 is FVKESK. The CDR3 extends over 15 amino acids.

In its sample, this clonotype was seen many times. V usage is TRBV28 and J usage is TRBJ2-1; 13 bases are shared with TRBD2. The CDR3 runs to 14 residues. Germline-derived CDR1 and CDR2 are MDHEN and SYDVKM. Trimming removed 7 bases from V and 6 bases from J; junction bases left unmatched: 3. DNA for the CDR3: TGTGCCAGCAAAAGGACTAGCGGGAGCAATGAGCAGTTCTTC. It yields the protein CASKRTSGSNEQFF. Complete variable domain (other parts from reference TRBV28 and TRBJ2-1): DVKVTQSSRYLVKRTGEKVFLECVQDMDHENMFWYRQDPGLGLRLIYFSYDVKMKEKGDIPEGYSVSREKKERFSLILESASTNQTSMYLCASKRTSGSNEQFFGPGTRLTVL.

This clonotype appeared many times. CDR3 nucleotide sequence: TGCGCCAGCAGCCAAGATTGGTCCTCTGGAAACACCATATATTTT. The encoded protein is CASSQDWSSGNTIYF. This chain connects TRBV4-3 to TRBJ1-3; no clear D gene. Trimming shortened V by 0 bases and J by 0 bases, and 6 bases separated the two germline ends. Germline lookup yields CDR1 LGHNA and CDR2 YSLEER. The CDR3 is made up of 15 amino acids.

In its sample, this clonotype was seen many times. The CDR3 DNA follows: TGTGCCAGCTCACCCCAACGGTTCTCTGGGGCCAACGTCCTGACTTTC. The encoded protein is CASSPQRFSGANVLTF. This chain connects TRBV18 to TRBJ2-6; D remains ambiguous. This CDR3 is built from 16 residues. The V gene lost 3 bases and the J gene lost 0 bases, with 9 bases spanning the gap. CDR1 is KGHSH and CDR2 is LQKENI in the germline V gene.

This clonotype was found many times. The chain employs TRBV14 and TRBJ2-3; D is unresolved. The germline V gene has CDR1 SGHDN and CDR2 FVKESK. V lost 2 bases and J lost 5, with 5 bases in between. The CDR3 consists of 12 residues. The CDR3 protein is CASSQSLDTQYF. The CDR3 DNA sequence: TGTGCCAGCAGCCAAAGCCTAGATACGCAGTATTTT. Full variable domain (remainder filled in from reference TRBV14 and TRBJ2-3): EAGVTQFPSHSVIEKGQTVTLRCDPISGHDNLYWYRRVMGKEIKFLLHFVKESKQDESGMPNNRFLAERTGGTYSTLKVQPAELEDSGVYFCASSQSLDTQYFGPGTRLTVL.

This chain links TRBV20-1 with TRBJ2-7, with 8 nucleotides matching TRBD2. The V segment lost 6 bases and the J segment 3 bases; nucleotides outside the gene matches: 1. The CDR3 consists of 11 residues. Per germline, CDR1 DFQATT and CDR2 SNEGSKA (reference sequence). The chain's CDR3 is CSAGTSYEQYF. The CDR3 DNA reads TGCAGTGCCGGGACTAGCTACGAGCAGTACTTC.

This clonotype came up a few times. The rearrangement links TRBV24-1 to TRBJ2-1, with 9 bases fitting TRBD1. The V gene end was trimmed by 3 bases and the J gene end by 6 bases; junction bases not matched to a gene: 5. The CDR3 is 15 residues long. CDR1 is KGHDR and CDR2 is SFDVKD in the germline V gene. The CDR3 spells CATSDPGQGGNEQFF. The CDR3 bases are TGTGCCACCAGTGATCCGGGACAGGGTGGCAATGAGCAGTTCTTC.

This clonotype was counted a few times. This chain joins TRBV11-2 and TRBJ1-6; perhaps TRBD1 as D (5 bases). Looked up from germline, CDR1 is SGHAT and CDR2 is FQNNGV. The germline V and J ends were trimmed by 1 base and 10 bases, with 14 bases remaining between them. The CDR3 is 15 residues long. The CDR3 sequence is CASSLAVQGSSPLHF. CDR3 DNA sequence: TGTGCCAGCAGCTTAGCAGTCCAGGGAAGCTCACCCCTCCACTTT.

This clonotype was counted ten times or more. CDR3 sequence: CAISESASVHNEQFF. In DNA, the CDR3 is TGTGCCATCAGTGAGTCTGCTAGCGTACACAATGAGCAGTTCTTC. This sequence joins TRBV10-3 and TRBJ2-1, with D possibly being TRBD2 (6 bases). The V end was cut by 0 bases, the J end by 5 bases, with 11 bases between. The CDR3 has 15 amino acids. Looked up from germline, CDR1 is ENHRY and CDR2 is SYGVKD.

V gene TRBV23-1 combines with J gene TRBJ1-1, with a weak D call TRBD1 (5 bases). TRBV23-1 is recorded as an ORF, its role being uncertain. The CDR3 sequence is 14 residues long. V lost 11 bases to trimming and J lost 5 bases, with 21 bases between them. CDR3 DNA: TGCGCCGAAGGTTTATCAGGGCGGAGAACTGAAGCTTTCTTT. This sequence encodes CAEGLSGRRTEAFF.

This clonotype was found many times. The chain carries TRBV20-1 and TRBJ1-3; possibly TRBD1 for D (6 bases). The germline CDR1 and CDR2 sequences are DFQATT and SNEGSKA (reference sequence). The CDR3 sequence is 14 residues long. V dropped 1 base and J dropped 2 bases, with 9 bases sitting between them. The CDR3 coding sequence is TGCAGTGCTAGAGCAGGGGATACTGGAAACACCATATATTTT. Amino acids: CSARAGDTGNTIYF.

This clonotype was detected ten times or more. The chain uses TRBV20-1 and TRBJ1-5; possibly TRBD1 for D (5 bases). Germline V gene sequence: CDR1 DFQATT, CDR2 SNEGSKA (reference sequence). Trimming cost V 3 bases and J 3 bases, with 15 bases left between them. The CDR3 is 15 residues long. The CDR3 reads CSASRLGTANQPQHF. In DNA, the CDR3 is TGCAGTGCTAGCAGACTCGGGACGGCCAATCAGCCCCAGCATTTT.

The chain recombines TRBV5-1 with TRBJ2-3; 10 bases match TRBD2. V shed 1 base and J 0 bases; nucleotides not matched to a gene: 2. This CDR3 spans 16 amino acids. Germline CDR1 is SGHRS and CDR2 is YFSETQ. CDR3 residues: CASSLPLAGSTDTQYF. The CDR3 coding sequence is TGCGCCAGCAGCTTGCCACTAGCGGGGAGCACAGATACGCAGTATTTT.

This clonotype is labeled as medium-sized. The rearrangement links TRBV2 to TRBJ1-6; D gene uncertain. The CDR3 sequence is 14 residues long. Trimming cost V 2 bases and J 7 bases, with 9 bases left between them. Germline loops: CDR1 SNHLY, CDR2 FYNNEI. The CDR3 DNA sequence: TGTGCCAGCAGTGAACGGAACCCGAATTCACCCCTCCACTTT. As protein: CASSERNPNSPLHF.

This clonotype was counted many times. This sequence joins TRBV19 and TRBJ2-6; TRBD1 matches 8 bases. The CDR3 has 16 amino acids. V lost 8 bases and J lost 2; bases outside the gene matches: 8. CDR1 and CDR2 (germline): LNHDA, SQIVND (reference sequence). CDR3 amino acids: CASCSGGGAGANVLTF. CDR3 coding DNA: TGTGCCAGTTGCTCAGGGGGCGGTGCTGGGGCCAACGTCCTGACTTTC.

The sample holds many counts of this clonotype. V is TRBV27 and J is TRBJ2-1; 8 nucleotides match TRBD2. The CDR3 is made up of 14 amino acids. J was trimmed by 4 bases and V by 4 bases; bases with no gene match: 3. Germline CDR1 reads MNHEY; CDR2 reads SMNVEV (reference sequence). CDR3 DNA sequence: TGTGCCAGCAGTTCCCTAGCGGGTTACAATGAGCAGTTCTTC. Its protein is CASSSLAGYNEQFF.

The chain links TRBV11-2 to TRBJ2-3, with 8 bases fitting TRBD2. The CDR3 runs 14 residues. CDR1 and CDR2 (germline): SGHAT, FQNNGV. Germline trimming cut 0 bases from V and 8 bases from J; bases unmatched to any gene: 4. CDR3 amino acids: CASSLELADLTQYF. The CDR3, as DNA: TGTGCCAGCAGCTTAGAACTAGCGGATCTTACGCAGTATTTT.

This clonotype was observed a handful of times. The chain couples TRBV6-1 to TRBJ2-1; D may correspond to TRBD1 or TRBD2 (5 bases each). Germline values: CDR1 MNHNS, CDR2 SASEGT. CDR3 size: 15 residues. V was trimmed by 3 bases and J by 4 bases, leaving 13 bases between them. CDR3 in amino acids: CASSDGARTYNEQFF. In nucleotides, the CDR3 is TGTGCCAGCAGTGACGGGGCGAGAACATACAATGAGCAGTTCTTC.